This passage covers 6 T cell receptor beta chains from one sample sequenced in a study of immune cell composition in non-small cell lung cancer. The normal lung sample lay at least 3 cm, and maximally far, from the tumour. The table came from immunoSEQ multiplex PCR; TCRdb's copy has only in-frame clones and leaves some out. The sample gives about 6,000 clones, roughly 87% of which show up once; under 8.5% is in the top ten. Sequenced input: non-adjacent lung tissue. These receptors were collected from a human donor with non-small cell lung cancer.

The chain recombines TRBV30 with TRBJ2-7, with D unresolved. The germline CDR1 and CDR2 sequences are GTSNPN and SVGIG (reference sequence). The CDR3 runs 12 residues. Trimming took 2 bases from V and 0 from J, leaving 5 bases between them. CDR3 residues: CAWSKRSYEQYF. The CDR3 DNA reads as TGTGCCTGGAGTAAGCGCTCCTACGAGCAGTACTTC.

This rearrangement joins TRBV5-4 to TRBJ1-4; the D is unclear. V lost 3 bases and J lost 5, with 14 bases in between. CDR3 length: 15 residues. Germline values: CDR1 SGHNT, CDR2 YYREEE (reference sequence). DNA for the CDR3: TGTGCCAGCAGCTCAAGTACGAGAGAAAATGAAAAACTGTTTTTT. This translates into CASSSSTRENEKLFF. The full variable domain, completed using reference TRBV5-4 and TRBJ1-4, is ETGVTQSPTHLIKTRGQQVTLRCSSQSGHNTVSWYQQALGQGPQFIFQYYREEENGRGNFPPRFSGLQFPNYSSELNVNALELDDSALYLCASSSSTRENEKLFFGSGTQLSVL.

The V call is TRBV5-8, the J call TRBJ2-1; the D gene is possibly TRBD2 (6 bases). Trimming took off 4 bases at V and 4 bases at J, with 15 bases between the two ends. This CDR3 comprises 15 residues. CDR1 SGHTS and CDR2 YDEGEE come from the germline V gene. DNA for the CDR3: TGTGCCAGCAGCCGCTCGGGAGATTGGTACAATGAGCAGTTCTTC. Its translation is CASSRSGDWYNEQFF.

The chain joins TRBV29-1 to TRBJ2-7; 10 bases agree with TRBD1. Germline loops: CDR1 SQVTM, CDR2 ANQGSEA. With 5 bases clipped from V and 2 bases from J, the junction kept 6 bases outside the gene matches. CDR3 length equals 14 residues. For the CDR3, the DNA is TGCAGCGTTATCGGACAGGGGGTAACCTACGAGCAGTACTTC. Amino acids: CSVIGQGVTYEQYF.

This chain connects TRBV7-9 to TRBJ2-7; 10 positions agree with TRBD2. With V trimmed by 5 bases and J by 5 bases, 15 bases remained unmatched. This CDR3 is 17 amino acids long. CDR1 SEHNR and CDR2 FQNEAQ come from the germline V gene (reference sequence). CDR3 loop: CASSQGLAGGPLDEQYF. CDR3 nucleotides: TGTGCCAGCAGCCAAGGTTTAGCGGGAGGCCCCTTGGACGAGCAGTACTTC.

V gene TRBV7-6 combines with J gene TRBJ1-4; 7 bases are shared with TRBD1. There are 15 residues in the CDR3. CDR1 and CDR2 (germline): SGHVS, FNYEAQ. After removal of 8 bases from V and 7 bases from J, the junction contained 13 bases not matched to a gene. The CDR3: CASSKNGGGGEKLFF. The DNA of the CDR3 is TGTGCCAGCTCAAAAAACGGAGGGGGCGGTGAAAAACTGTTTTTT.